The rows below give T cell receptor beta chains drawn from one sample of a study of radiotherapy plus CTLA-4 blockade in lung cancer. Clones were sequenced by immunoSEQ multiplex PCR, and TCRdb holds only the in-frame ones, with some missing. In the table there are around 30,000 clones, 60% to 80% of which are singletons. The sample was peripheral blood, taken from a patient treated with radiotherapy plus ipilimumab. The receptors were gathered from a human donor with non-small cell lung cancer whose response to radiotherapy plus ipilimumab could not be evaluated. The CDR3 runs from the conserved cysteine through the conserved F or W. The D gene is left open where the match is weak. Part of the rows lack a size; the others show once, few, many or a class for expanded clones.

- TRBD2 TRBJ2-7 TRBV13 CASSLGLAGGPKEQYF TGTGCCAGCAGCTTAGGACTAGCGGGAGGGCCCAAGGAGCAGTACTTC
- TRBD2 TRBJ2-7 TRBV5-4 CASSLEGGRAGYEQYF TGTGCCAGCAGCTTGGAGGGCGGGAGAGCTGGCTACGAGCAGTACTTC
- - TRBJ2-7 TRBV6-5 CASHSGEWTYEQYF TGTGCCAGTCATTCGGGAGAATGGACCTACGAGCAGTACTTC
- TRBD1 TRBJ2-2 TRBV28 CASSSPGQRTGELFF TGTGCCAGCAGTTCCCCGGGACAGCGGACCGGGGAGCTGTTTTTT
once - TRBJ1-4 TRBV11-2 CASSLTPKLFF TGTGCCAGCAGCTTAACACCTAAACTGTTTTTT
- TRBD1 TRBJ2-7 TRBV6-6 CASSQDRGSYEQYF TGTGCCAGCAGTCAGGACAGGGGCTCCTACGAGCAGTACTTC
- - TRBJ2-1 TRBV19 CASSIGPLEHNEQFF TGTGCCAGTAGTATAGGCCCTCTAGAGCACAATGAGCAGTTCTTC
once - TRBJ2-7 TRBV25-1 CASSDDGGVIYEQYF TGTGCCAGCAGTGATGATGGAGGGGTTATCTACGAGCAGTACTTC
- TRBD1 TRBJ2-7 TRBV7-6 CASSRGQGFPYEQYF TGTGCCAGCAGCAGAGGACAGGGATTCCCCTACGAGCAGTACTTC
- TRBD1 TRBJ2-2 TRBV4-2 CASSQPGTGGEELFF TGTGCCAGCAGCCAGCCCGGGACAGGGGGCGAGGAGCTGTTTTTT
- - TRBJ1-4 TRBV4-2 CASSQGSNNEKLFF TGTGCCAGCAGCCAAGGCAGTAATAATGAAAAACTGTTTTTT
- - TRBJ2-1 TRBV15 CATSREKPGSYNEQFF TGTGCCACCAGCAGAGAAAAGCCAGGTTCCTACAATGAGCAGTTCTTC
- TRBD1 TRBJ1-2 TRBV7-8 CASSSGTGRGYTF TGTGCCAGCAGCTCGGGGACAGGGAGAGGCTACACCTTC
- TRBD2 TRBJ2-7 TRBV4-1 CASSRGVLAAGTYEQYF TGCGCCAGCAGCCGGGGAGTACTAGCGGCTGGGACCTACGAGCAGTACTTC
- TRBD1 TRBJ1-5 TRBV6-4 CASSDDRGQPQHF TGTGCCAGCAGTGATGACAGGGGACAGCCCCAGCATTTT
- - TRBJ2-1 TRBV7-9 CASSFEGWYNEQFF TGTGCCAGCAGCTTCGAGGGATGGTACAATGAGCAGTTCTTC
- - TRBJ2-1 TRBV7-7 CASSPSPGFHEQFF TGTGCCAGCAGCCCAAGTCCAGGGTTCCATGAGCAGTTCTTC
once TRBD2 TRBJ2-7 TRBV6-1 CASSSPTSGLYEQYF TGTGCCAGCAGTTCACCGACTAGCGGGCTGTACGAGCAGTACTTC
- - TRBJ1-5 TRBV7-3 CASSLTWRGSNQPQHF TGTGCCAGCAGCTTAACATGGAGAGGGAGCAATCAGCCCCAGCATTTT
- TRBD1 TRBJ2-6 TRBV6-1 CASSEPRDRLSGANVLTF TGTGCCAGCAGTGAACCACGGGACAGGCTCTCTGGGGCCAACGTCCTGACTTTC
once - TRBJ2-2 TRBV9 CASSVVQVGGELFF TGTGCCAGCAGCGTAGTTCAGGTTGGCGGGGAGCTGTTTTTT
- TRBD2 TRBJ2-3 TRBV4-3 CASSPGRVRASTDTQYF TGCGCCAGCAGCCCCGGGAGGGTGCGGGCCAGCACAGATACGCAGTATTTT
- TRBD1 TRBJ2-3 TRBV5-4 CASSLDPQGARLGFTDTQYF TGTGCCAGCAGCTTGGATCCACAGGGGGCGCGCTTGGGATTCACAGATACGCAGTATTTT
- TRBD1 TRBJ2-7 TRBV25-1 CASSEWRTGGDYEQYF TGTGCCAGCAGTGAATGGCGGACAGGGGGCGACTACGAGCAGTACTTC
- TRBD1 TRBJ1-2 TRBV14 CASSQVPSQGFGYTF TGTGCCAGCAGCCAAGTTCCGTCACAGGGGTTCGGCTACACCTTC
- TRBD1 TRBJ2-7 TRBV7-9 CASSSDRGPYEQYF TGTGCCAGCAGCTCCGACAGGGGGCCCTACGAGCAGTACTTC
- - TRBJ2-7 TRBV9 CASSVVDNSYEQYF TGTGCCAGCAGCGTAGTGGACAACTCCTACGAGCAGTACTTC